The sequence of this T cell receptor (beta chain) was determined in a study of response to subunit inactivated influenza vaccine. As for this clonotype: Its specificity is not known.

CDR1 and CDR2 from the germline V gene are MNHNS and SASEGT. The CDR3 has 15 residues. V was pared by 6 bases and J by 5 bases, with 19 bases between. TCRdb redid the calling of the RT-PCR reads with MiXCR, one entry per CDR3 protein. The repertoire holds some 300,000 distinct CDR3 sequences, with 22% as singletons. Study-level points and caveats: The authors offered the suggestion that each seasonal influenza vaccination recruits few new T cells.

This sequence was found in a man aged 50 to 75 who received an inactivated influenza vaccine. This chain links TRBV6-1 with TRBJ1-1; maybe TRBD1 (5 bases). The specimen was PBMCs from blood, collected roughly 20 months after vaccination. In DNA form, the CDR3 reads TGTGCCAGCAGCAACCGGAGGGGTGTGGGAACTGAAGCTTTCTTT. This sequence encodes CASSNRRGVGTEAFF.